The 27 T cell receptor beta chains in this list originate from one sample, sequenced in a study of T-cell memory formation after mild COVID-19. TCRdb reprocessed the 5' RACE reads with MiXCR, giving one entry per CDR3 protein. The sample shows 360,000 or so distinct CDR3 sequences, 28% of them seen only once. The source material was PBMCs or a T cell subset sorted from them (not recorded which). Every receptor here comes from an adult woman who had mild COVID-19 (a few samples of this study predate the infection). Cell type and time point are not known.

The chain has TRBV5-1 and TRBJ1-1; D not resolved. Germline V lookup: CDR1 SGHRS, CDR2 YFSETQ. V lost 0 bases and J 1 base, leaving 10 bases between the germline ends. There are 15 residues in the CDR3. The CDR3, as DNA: TGCGCCAGCAGCTTGGTCGGCACTTGGAACACTGAAGCTTTCTTT. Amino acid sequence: CASSLVGTWNTEAFF.

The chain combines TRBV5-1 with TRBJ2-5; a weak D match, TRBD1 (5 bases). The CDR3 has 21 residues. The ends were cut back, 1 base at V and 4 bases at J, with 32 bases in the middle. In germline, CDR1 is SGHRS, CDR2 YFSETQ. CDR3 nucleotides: TGCGCCAGCAGCTTGTCCCGTCAAAAGACGCACTCAGGGCCGAATGGAGAGACCCAGTACTTC. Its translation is CASSLSRQKTHSGPNGETQYF.

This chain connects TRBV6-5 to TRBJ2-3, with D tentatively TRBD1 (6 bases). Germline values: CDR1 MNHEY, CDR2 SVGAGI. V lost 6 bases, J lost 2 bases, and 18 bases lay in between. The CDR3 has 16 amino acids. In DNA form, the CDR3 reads TGTGCCAGCAGAAACCTACAGGGATCCTCCACAGATACGCAGTATTTT. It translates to CASRNLQGSSTDTQYF.

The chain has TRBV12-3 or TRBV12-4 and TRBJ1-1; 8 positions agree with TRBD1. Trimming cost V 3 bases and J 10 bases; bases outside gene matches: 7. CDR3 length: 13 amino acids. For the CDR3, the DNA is TGTGCCAGCAGTTTTCGGCAGGGGGCGGGAGCTTTCTTT. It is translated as CASSFRQGAGAFF.

The CDR3 reads CSARRGAHTDTQYF. In DNA, the CDR3 is TGCAGTGCTAGAAGGGGGGCCCACACAGATACGCAGTATTTT. This rearrangement joins TRBV20-1 to TRBJ2-3; D tentatively fits TRBD1 or TRBD2 (6 bases each). CDR3 size: 14 residues. Looked up from germline, CDR1 is DFQATT and CDR2 is SNEGSKA (reference sequence). Trimming shortened V by 2 bases and J by 2 bases, and 11 bases separated the two germline ends.

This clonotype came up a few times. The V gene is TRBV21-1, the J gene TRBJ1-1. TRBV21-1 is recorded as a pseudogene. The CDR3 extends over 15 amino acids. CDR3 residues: CASSKDPGLNTEAFF. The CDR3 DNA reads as TGTGCCAGCAGCAAAGACCCGGGGCTTAACACTGAAGCTTTCTTT.

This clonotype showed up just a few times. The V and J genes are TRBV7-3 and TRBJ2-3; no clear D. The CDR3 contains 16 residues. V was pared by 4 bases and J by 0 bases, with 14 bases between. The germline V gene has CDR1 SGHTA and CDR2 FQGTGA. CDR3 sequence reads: CASSSKYPSSTDTQYF. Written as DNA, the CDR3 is TGTGCCAGCAGCTCCAAATACCCCTCTAGCACAGATACGCAGTATTTT.

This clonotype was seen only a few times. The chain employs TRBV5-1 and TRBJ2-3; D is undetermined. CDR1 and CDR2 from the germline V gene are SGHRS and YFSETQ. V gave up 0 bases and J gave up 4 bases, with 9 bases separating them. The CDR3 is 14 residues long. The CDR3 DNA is TGCGCCAGCAGCTTGGGTAGGGTTGCAGATACGCAGTATTTT. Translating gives CASSLGRVADTQYF.

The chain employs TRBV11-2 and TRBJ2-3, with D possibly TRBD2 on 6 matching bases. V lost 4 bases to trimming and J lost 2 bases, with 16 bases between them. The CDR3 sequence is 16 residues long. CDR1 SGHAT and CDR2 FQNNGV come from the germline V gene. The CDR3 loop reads CASSSRSRGLTDTQYF. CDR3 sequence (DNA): TGTGCCAGCAGCTCTCGATCGCGGGGCCTCACAGATACGCAGTATTTT.

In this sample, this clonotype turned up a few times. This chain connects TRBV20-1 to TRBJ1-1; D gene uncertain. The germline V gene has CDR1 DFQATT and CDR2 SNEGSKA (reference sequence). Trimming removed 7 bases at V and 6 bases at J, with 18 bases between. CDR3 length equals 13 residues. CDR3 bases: TGCAGTGTTGTCACCCCAGTGACTTCTGAAGCTTTCTTT. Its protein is CSVVTPVTSEAFF.

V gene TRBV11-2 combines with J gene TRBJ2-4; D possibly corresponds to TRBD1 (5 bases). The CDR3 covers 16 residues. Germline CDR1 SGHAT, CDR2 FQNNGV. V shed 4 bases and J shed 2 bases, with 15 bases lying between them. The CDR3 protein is CASSSWTLGSKNIQYF. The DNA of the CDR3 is TGTGCCAGCAGCTCGTGGACACTTGGTTCCAAAAACATTCAGTACTTC.

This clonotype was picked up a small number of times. The chain's CDR3 is CASTEGGLAISEQFF. CDR3 DNA sequence: TGTGCCAGCACGGAGGGGGGACTCGCAATCTCGGAGCAGTTCTTC. The V gene is TRBV11-2, the J gene TRBJ2-1, with D possibly called TRBD1 or TRBD2 (6 bases each). The CDR3 runs to 15 residues. Germline CDR1 is SGHAT and CDR2 is FQNNGV. The V gene lost 7 bases and the J gene lost 10 bases, with 23 bases spanning the gap.

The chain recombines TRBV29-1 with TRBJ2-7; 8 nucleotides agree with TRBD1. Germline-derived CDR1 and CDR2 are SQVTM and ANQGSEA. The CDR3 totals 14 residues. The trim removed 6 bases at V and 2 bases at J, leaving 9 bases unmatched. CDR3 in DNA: TGCAGCGTGGACAGGGCTGGTTCCACCTACGAGCAGTACTTC. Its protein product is CSVDRAGSTYEQYF.

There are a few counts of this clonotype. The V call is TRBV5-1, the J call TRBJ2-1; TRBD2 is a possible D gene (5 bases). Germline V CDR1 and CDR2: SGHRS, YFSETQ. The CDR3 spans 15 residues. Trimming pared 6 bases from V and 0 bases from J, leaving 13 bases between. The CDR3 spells CASTMSGSSYNEQFF. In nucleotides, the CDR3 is TGCGCCAGCACCATGAGCGGTAGCTCCTACAATGAGCAGTTCTTC. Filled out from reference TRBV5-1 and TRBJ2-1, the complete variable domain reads KAGVTQTPRYLIKTRGQQVTLSCSPISGHRSVSWYQQTPGQGLQFLFEYFSETQRNKGNFPGRFSGRQFSNSRSEMNVSTLELGDSALYLCASTMSGSSYNEQFFGPGTRLTVL.

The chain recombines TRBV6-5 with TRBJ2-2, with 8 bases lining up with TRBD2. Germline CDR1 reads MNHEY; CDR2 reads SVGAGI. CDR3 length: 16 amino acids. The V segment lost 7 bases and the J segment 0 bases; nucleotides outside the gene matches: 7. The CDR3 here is CASKLLADPNTGELFF. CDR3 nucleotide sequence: TGTGCCAGCAAGCTACTAGCGGACCCGAACACCGGGGAGCTGTTTTTT.

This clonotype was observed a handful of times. CDR3 in amino acids: CASSHSGGGTDTQYF. The DNA of the CDR3 is TGTGCCAGCAGCCATAGCGGGGGTGGAACAGATACGCAGTATTTT. The rearrangement uses TRBV3-1 and TRBJ2-3, with 9 bases aligning to TRBD2. The CDR3 extends over 15 amino acids. The trim removed 3 bases at V and 3 bases at J, leaving 4 bases unmatched. CDR1 is LGHDT and CDR2 is YNNKEL in the germline V gene (reference sequence).

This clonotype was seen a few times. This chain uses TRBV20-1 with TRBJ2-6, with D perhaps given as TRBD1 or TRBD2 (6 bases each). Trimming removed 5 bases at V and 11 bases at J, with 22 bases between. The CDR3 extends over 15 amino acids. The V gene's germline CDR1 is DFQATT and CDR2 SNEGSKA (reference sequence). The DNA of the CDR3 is TGCAGTGCTCCTCCCGCCCGGGGGCCACAACACGTCCTGACTTTC. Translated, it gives CSAPPARGPQHVLTF.

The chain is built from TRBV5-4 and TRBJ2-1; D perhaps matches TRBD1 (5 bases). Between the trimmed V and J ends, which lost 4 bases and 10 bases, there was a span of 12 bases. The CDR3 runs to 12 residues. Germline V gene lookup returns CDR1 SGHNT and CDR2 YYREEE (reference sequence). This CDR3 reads CASSRDSSEQFF. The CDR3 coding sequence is TGTGCCAGCAGCCGCGACAGCTCCGAGCAGTTCTTC.

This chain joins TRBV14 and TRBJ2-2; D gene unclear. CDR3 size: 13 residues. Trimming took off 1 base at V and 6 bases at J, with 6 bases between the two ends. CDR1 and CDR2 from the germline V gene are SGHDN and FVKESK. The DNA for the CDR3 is TGTGCCAGCAGCCAAGCTAGTCCCGGGGAGCTGTTTTTT. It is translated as CASSQASPGELFF.

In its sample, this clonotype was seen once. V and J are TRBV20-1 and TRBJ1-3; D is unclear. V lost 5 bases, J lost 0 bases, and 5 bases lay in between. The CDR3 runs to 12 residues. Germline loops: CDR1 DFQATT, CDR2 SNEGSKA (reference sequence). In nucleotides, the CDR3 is TGCAGTGCTGGGCTCTCTGGAAACACCATATATTTT. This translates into CSAGLSGNTIYF.

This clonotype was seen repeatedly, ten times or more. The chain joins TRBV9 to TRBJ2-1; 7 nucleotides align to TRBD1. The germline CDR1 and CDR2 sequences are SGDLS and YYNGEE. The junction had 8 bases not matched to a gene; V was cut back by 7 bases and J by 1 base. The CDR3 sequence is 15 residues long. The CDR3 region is CASQPGTASYNEQFF. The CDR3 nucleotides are TGTGCCAGCCAGCCTGGGACAGCTTCCTACAATGAGCAGTTCTTC.

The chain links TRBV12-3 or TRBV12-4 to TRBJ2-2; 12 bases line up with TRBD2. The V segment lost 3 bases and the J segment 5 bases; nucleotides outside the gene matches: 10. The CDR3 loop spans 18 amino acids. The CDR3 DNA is TGTGCCAGCAGTTTTCATCTAGCGGGAGGGCCCGGAACCGGGGAGCTGTTTTTT. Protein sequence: CASSFHLAGGPGTGELFF.

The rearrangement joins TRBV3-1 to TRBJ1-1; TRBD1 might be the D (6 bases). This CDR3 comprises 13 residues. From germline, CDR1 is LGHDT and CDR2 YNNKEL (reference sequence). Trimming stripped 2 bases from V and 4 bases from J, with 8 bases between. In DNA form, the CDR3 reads TGTGCCAGCAGCCAAAGAGGGGGCACTGAAGCTTTCTTT. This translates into CASSQRGGTEAFF.

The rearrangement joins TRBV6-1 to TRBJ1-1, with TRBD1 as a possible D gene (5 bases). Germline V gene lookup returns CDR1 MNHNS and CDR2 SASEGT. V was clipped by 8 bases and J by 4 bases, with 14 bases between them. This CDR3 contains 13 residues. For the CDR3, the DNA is TGTGCCAGCCTTTATATGGGGGGCACTGAAGCTTTCTTT. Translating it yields CASLYMGGTEAFF.

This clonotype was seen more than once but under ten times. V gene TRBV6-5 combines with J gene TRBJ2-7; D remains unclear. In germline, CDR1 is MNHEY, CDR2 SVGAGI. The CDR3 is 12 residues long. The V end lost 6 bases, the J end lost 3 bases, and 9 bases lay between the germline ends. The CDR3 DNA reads TGTGCCAGCAGCCCATCCCGCTACGAGCAGTACTTC. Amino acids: CASSPSRYEQYF.

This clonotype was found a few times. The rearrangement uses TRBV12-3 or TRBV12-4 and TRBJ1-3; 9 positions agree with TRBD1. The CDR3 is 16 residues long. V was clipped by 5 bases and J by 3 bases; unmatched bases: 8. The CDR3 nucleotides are TGTGCCAGCAGTCCGCGGACAGGGGTTAGTGGAAACACCATATATTTT. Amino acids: CASSPRTGVSGNTIYF.

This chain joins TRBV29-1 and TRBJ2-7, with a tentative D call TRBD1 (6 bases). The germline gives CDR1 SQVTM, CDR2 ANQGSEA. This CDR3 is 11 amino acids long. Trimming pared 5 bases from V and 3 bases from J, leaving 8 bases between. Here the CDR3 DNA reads TGCAGCGTTCAGGACAGCTACGAGCAGTACTTC. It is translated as CSVQDSYEQYF.